The 19 T cell receptor beta chains listed next were all sequenced from one sample in a study of blood T cell repertoires in COVID-19. TCRdb keeps only in-frame clones here, not all; method: immunoSEQ multiplex PCR. Of 170,000 or so clones in the sample, approximately 85% were seen once. The sequencing input was PBMCs or T cells enriched from blood (not recorded which). The receptors were sampled from a man aged 40-49 years who had recovered from COVID-19.

The chain recombines TRBV10-3 with TRBJ2-7, with a possible D match to TRBD2 (6 bases). CDR3 size: 14 residues. The germline V gene encodes CDR1 ENHRY and CDR2 SYGVKD. Trimming took off 5 bases at V and 2 bases at J, with 13 bases between the two ends. Here the CDR3 DNA reads TGTGCCATCAGTTACGGGAGTCGGGCCTACGAGCAGTACTTC. Protein sequence: CAISYGSRAYEQYF.

The V gene is TRBV6-6, the J gene TRBJ1-6, with a possible D match to TRBD1 (6 bases). This CDR3 has 15 amino acids. V shed 2 bases and J shed 9 bases, with 14 bases lying between them. Germline CDR1 and CDR2: MNHNY and SVGAGI (reference sequence). The CDR3 nucleotides read TGTGCCAGCAGTTACGGTATGGCACAGGGTTCACCCCTCCACTTT. Translation: CASSYGMAQGSPLHF.

The chain combines TRBV28 with TRBJ2-7, with D perhaps matching TRBD1 (6 bases). The CDR3 consists of 15 residues. The germline V and J ends were trimmed by 6 bases and 3 bases, with 18 bases remaining between them. Germline-derived CDR1 and CDR2 are MDHEN and SYDVKM. The CDR3 DNA reads TGTGCCAGCAGCCAACCCCAGCCAGGGGACTACGAGCAGTACTTC. Amino acids: CASSQPQPGDYEQYF.

This chain links TRBV12-3 or TRBV12-4 with TRBJ1-6, with TRBD1 matching over 7 bases. The CDR3 spans 12 residues. V dropped 3 bases and J dropped 14; count of bases not matched to a gene: 4. CDR3: CASSFGTDTLHF. The CDR3 nucleotides read TGTGCCAGCAGTTTTGGGACAGATACCCTCCACTTT.

The chain uses TRBV2 and TRBJ2-1, with TRBD2 matching over 7 bases. CDR3 size: 12 residues. CDR1 and CDR2 (germline): SNHLY, FYNNEI. V was pared by 6 bases and J by 5 bases, with 1 base of the junction left unmatched. The CDR3 reads CASRGLHNEQFF. The CDR3 DNA reads as TGTGCCAGCAGGGGACTACACAATGAGCAGTTCTTC.

The chain joins TRBV11-2 to TRBJ1-6; TRBD1 might be the D (5 bases). Per the germline V gene, CDR1 is SGHAT and CDR2 is FQNNGV. This CDR3 is 11 amino acids long. Trimming left V 5 bases short and J 10 bases short, with 6 bases between. The CDR3 protein is CASSGASPLHF. CDR3 DNA: TGTGCCAGCAGCGGGGCGTCACCCCTCCACTTT.

This clone was seen only once. This chain joins TRBV28 and TRBJ1-5; 7 bases are a match to TRBD1. The CDR3 runs to 15 residues. With 4 bases clipped from V and 4 bases from J, the junction kept 7 bases outside the gene matches. Germline CDR1 is MDHEN and CDR2 is SYDVKM. The CDR3 DNA follows: TGTGCCAGCAGTTACTACAGGGGATTGAATCAGCCCCAGCATTTT. Protein product: CASSYYRGLNQPQHF.

This chain links TRBV6-1 with TRBJ1-1, with a weak D call TRBD1 (6 bases). Germline CDR1 is MNHNS and CDR2 is SASEGT. Trimming cost V 2 bases and J 11 bases, with 18 bases left between them. The CDR3 spans 14 residues. The CDR3 sequence is CASSEIGQSEDAFF. DNA for the CDR3: TGTGCCAGCAGTGAAATCGGACAGTCAGAGGATGCTTTCTTT.

The chain combines TRBV19 with TRBJ1-3, with a tentative D call TRBD1 (6 bases). V lost 5 bases and J 2 bases, leaving 19 bases between the germline ends. The CDR3 totals 17 residues. CDR1 LNHDA and CDR2 SQIVND come from the germline V gene (reference sequence). The chain's CDR3 is CASSLPVRGSPGNTIYF. CDR3 DNA sequence: TGTGCCAGTAGTCTCCCCGTCAGGGGATCCCCTGGAAACACCATATATTTT.

The J gene is TRBJ2-7, the V gene TRBV11-1, with TRBD1 identical over 7 bases. CDR1 and CDR2 (germline): SGHAT, FQDESV (reference sequence). The CDR3 consists of 16 residues. V gave up 5 bases and J gave up 3 bases; unmatched junction bases: 13. In nucleotides, the CDR3 is TGTGCCAGCAGCCTCATACCGGGACAGAACTACTACGAGCAGTACTTC. It is translated as CASSLIPGQNYYEQYF.

J is TRBJ1-5 and V is TRBV28, with 8 bases that match TRBD1. V was clipped by 7 bases and J by 3 bases; unmatched bases: 2. The CDR3 has 13 residues. Germline-derived CDR1 and CDR2 are MDHEN and SYDVKM. CDR3 sequence reads: CASTDRANQPQHF. The CDR3 region has the DNA TGTGCCAGCACGGACAGGGCCAATCAGCCCCAGCATTTT.

The V and J genes are TRBV18 and TRBJ1-1; 10 bases fit TRBD1. The CDR3 has 16 residues. With V trimmed by 3 bases and J by 5 bases, 9 bases remained unmatched. Germline values: CDR1 KGHSH, CDR2 LQKENI. CDR3 sequence reads: CASSPSGTGVGTEAFF. In DNA, the CDR3 is TGTGCCAGCTCACCCTCCGGGACAGGGGTAGGGACTGAAGCTTTCTTT.

This clone occurred once. The CDR3 DNA sequence: TGTGCCAGCAGCGTAGATGCGGGGGCCCACAATGAGCAGTTCTTC. It specifies CASSVDAGAHNEQFF. The chain recombines TRBV9 with TRBJ2-1; the D gene is possibly TRBD2 (7 bases). The V end was cut by 0 bases, the J end by 5 bases, with 12 bases between. CDR1 and CDR2 (germline): SGDLS, YYNGEE. The CDR3 sequence is 15 residues long. Full variable domain (rest looked up from reference TRBV9 and TRBJ2-1): DSGVTQTPKHLITATGQRVTLRCSPRSGDLSVYWYQQSLDQGLQFLIQYYNGEERAKGNILERFSAQQFPDLHSELNLSSLELGDSALYFCASSVDAGAHNEQFFGPGTRLTVL.

The V call is TRBV3-1 (or the pseudogene TRBV3-2), the J call TRBJ1-6, with unresolved D. The CDR3 spans 15 residues. Germline V gene data show CDR1 as LGHDT and CDR2 as YNNKEL (reference sequence). V lost 1 base and J lost 7, with 11 bases in between. This CDR3 reads CASSQGRGGNSPLHF. The CDR3 coding sequence is TGTGCCAGCAGCCAAGGGCGAGGAGGGAATTCACCCCTCCACTTT.

This clone occurred a few times. This chain links TRBV4-1 with TRBJ2-4, with 8 bases lining up with TRBD1. Looked up from germline, CDR1 is MGHRA and CDR2 is YSYEKL. This CDR3 has 16 residues. Unmatched junction bases numbered 11, after V lost 2 bases and J lost 8 bases. The CDR3: CASSQLGQGLGDIQYF. The CDR3 DNA sequence: TGCGCCAGCAGCCAACTTGGACAGGGCCTTGGGGACATTCAGTACTTC.

This sequence joins TRBV19 and TRBJ2-2; 7 positions agree with TRBD2. The V and J ends lost 5 bases and 1 base, in that order; junction bases with no gene match: 4. Looked up from germline, CDR1 is LNHDA and CDR2 is SQIVND (reference sequence). This CDR3 spans 15 amino acids. CDR3 nucleotides: TGTGCCAGTAGTCTCCCGGGAGGGAACACCGGGGAGCTGTTTTTT. The encoded protein is CASSLPGGNTGELFF. The variable domain in full, completed from reference TRBV19 and TRBJ2-2, reads DGGITQSPKYLFRKEGQNVTLSCEQNLNHDAMYWYRQDPGQGLRLIYYSQIVNDFQKGDIAEGYSVSREKKESFPLTVTSAQKNPTAFYLCASSLPGGNTGELFFGEGSRLTVL.

The genes are TRBV6-6 and TRBJ2-1, with 8 bases that match TRBD2. The CDR3 has 14 amino acids. With V trimmed by 9 bases and J by 2 bases, 6 bases remained unmatched. Germline V gene data show CDR1 as MNHNY and CDR2 as SVGAGI (reference sequence). CDR3 bases: TGTGCCAGTATAGCGGGAACAACCTACAATGAGCAGTTCTTC. This translates into CASIAGTTYNEQFF.

The chain links TRBV27 to TRBJ1-1, with TRBD1 as a possible D gene (6 bases). Trimming took 0 bases from V and 8 from J, leaving 10 bases between them. The CDR3 is made up of 13 amino acids. Germline V gives CDR1 MNHEY, CDR2 SMNVEV (reference sequence). CDR3 amino acids: CASSLSGTSEAFF. CDR3 nucleotide sequence: TGTGCCAGCAGTTTATCGGGGACATCGGAAGCTTTCTTT.

The chain joins TRBV28 to TRBJ1-1, with 9 bases identical to TRBD1. Trimming cost V 5 bases and J 5 bases; bases outside gene matches: 18. CDR3 length: 18 amino acids. In germline, CDR1 is MDHEN, CDR2 SYDVKM. This CDR3 is CASSPGTGMAWRRTEAFF. The CDR3 bases are TGTGCCAGCAGTCCCGGGACAGGGATGGCGTGGAGAAGGACTGAAGCTTTCTTT.